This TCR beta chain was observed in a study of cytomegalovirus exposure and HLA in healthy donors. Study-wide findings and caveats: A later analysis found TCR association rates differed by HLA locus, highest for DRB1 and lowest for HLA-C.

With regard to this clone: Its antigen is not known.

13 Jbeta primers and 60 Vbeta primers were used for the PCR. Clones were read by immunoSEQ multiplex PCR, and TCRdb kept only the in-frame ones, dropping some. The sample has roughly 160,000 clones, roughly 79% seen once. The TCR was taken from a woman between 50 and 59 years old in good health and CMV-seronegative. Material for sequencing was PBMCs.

The CDR3 bases are TGTGCTAGTGGTTTGGGGAGGGGTACCCTCGAGACAGATACGCAGTATTTT. It yields the protein CASGLGRGTLETDTQYF. This chain connects TRBV12-5 to TRBJ2-3; the D gene is possibly TRBD2 (6 bases). This CDR3 comprises 17 residues. Germline CDR1 and CDR2: LGHNT and FRNRAP. Trimming shortened V by 1 base and J by 3 bases, and 17 bases separated the two germline ends.